The 4 T cell receptor beta chains below all came from one sample that was sequenced in a study of shared clonotypes between healthy human individuals. Libraries were prepared by immunoSEQ multiplex PCR; TCRdb keeps only in-frame clonotypes and omits some of them. The sample lists roughly 1.5 million clones, nearly 99% occurring once. The sample taken for sequencing was naive CD4+ T cells sorted from blood. The subset denotes: CD45RA+ positively selected. These TCRs come from a man aged 25 to 40 in good health.

Turning to this clone: This sample includes further DNA sequences coding for the same CDR3. The chain recombines TRBV27 with TRBJ2-2, with 10 bases matching TRBD2. The CDR3 is made up of 15 amino acids. J was trimmed by 6 bases and V by 3 bases; bases with no gene match: 4. Germline V gene sequence: CDR1 MNHEY, CDR2 SMNVEV (reference sequence). This chain's CDR3 is CASSFLAGVSGELFF. The CDR3 nucleotides are TGTGCCAGCAGTTTCCTAGCGGGAGTGTCCGGGGAGCTGTTTTTT.

The rearrangement joins TRBV27 to TRBJ2-3; 13 nucleotides agree with TRBD2. From germline, CDR1 is MNHEY and CDR2 SMNVEV (reference sequence). The CDR3 has 16 residues. V trimming: 5 bases; J trimming: 5 bases; junction bases outside the gene matches: 7. CDR3 region: CASSELAGGVEDTQYF. CDR3 DNA sequence: TGTGCCAGCAGTGAACTAGCGGGAGGGGTCGAAGATACGCAGTATTTT.

V gene TRBV13 combines with J gene TRBJ2-7; D is possibly TRBD1 (5 bases). Germline V gene lookup returns CDR1 PRHDT and CDR2 FYEKMQ (reference sequence). The CDR3 extends over 15 amino acids. The V end was cut by 3 bases, the J end by 2 bases, with 14 bases between. The CDR3 is CASSFWRQRTYEQYF. The CDR3 nucleotides read TGTGCCAGCAGCTTTTGGCGACAGCGAACCTACGAGCAGTACTTC.

The gene calls are TRBV6-6 and TRBJ2-7; 7 bases are a match to TRBD1. CDR1 and CDR2 (germline): MNHNY, SVGAGI (reference sequence). CDR3 length: 14 residues. Trimming at V came to 6 bases and at J to 1 base, leaving 6 bases not matched to a gene. This CDR3 is CASRAQGTSYEQYF. In DNA form, the CDR3 reads TGTGCCAGCAGGGCACAGGGGACATCCTACGAGCAGTACTTC.